One sample yielded the 30 T cell receptor beta chains listed below, sequenced in a study of blood T cells in healthy people across ages. A J-beta primer mix and a sample-barcoded 5' primer were used in a second PCR of roughly 7 to 12 cycles. TCRdb used MiXCR to reprocess the 5' RACE reads, holding one entry per CDR3 protein. The sample carries some 750,000 distinct CDR3 sequences, 22% recorded once. Sequenced input: blood. Receptors were obtained from a man aged 65 to 85 in good health.

This clonotype was recorded a few times. The rearrangement links TRBV9 to TRBJ1-5, with unresolved D. V was trimmed by 2 bases and J by 3 bases, leaving 6 bases between them. The CDR3 runs 13 residues. Per the germline V gene, CDR1 is SGDLS and CDR2 is YYNGEE. CDR3 sequence (DNA): TGTGCCAGCAGCGTGGGCAACAATCAGCCCCAGCATTTT. Its translation is CASSVGNNQPQHF.

This chain links TRBV29-1 with TRBJ1-2; the D gene is possibly TRBD1 (5 bases). CDR1 is SQVTM, CDR2 ANQGSEA, per germline. The CDR3 spans 13 residues. Trimming cost V 6 bases and J 4 bases, with 15 bases left between them. CDR3 bases: TGCAGCGTGTCTCCCGGGACGCTCTATGGCTACACCTTC. Protein product: CSVSPGTLYGYTF.

This clonotype occurred a few times. The chain couples TRBV20-1 to TRBJ1-1, with TRBD1 as a possible D gene (5 bases). Per germline, CDR1 DFQATT and CDR2 SNEGSKA (reference sequence). Between the trimmed V and J ends, which lost 6 bases and 0 bases, there was a span of 14 bases. The CDR3 is 14 amino acids. The CDR3: CSAPGDSLNTEAFF. CDR3 nucleotides: TGCAGTGCCCCTGGCGACAGTCTGAACACTGAAGCTTTCTTT.

J is TRBJ1-2 and V is TRBV29-1, with 8 bases identical to TRBD1. CDR3 size: 14 residues. The germline gives CDR1 SQVTM, CDR2 ANQGSEA. V shed 3 bases, J shed 4 bases, and the junction held 7 bases outside the gene matches. As DNA, the CDR3 is TGCAGCGTTGACACGCAGGGGGCGGGCTATGGCTACACCTTC. This translates into CSVDTQGAGYGYTF. The variable domain in full, with the rest retrieved from reference TRBV29-1 and TRBJ1-2, is SAVISQKPSRDICQRGTSLTIQCQVDSQVTMMFWYRQQPGQSLTLIATANQGSEATYESGFVIDKFPISRPNLTFSTLTVSNMSPEDSSIYLCSVDTQGAGYGYTFGSGTRLTVV.

The CDR3 DNA reads as TGTGCCAGCAGATGGACAGGGGCTGATACAGATACGCAGTATTTT. Translating gives CASRWTGADTDTQYF. V and J are TRBV2 and TRBJ2-3; 9 nucleotides line up with TRBD1. This CDR3 is built from 15 residues. V trimming: 6 bases; J trimming: 3 bases; junction bases outside the gene matches: 7. Germline V CDR1 and CDR2: SNHLY, FYNNEI. Full variable domain (rest looked up from reference TRBV2 and TRBJ2-3): EPEVTQTPSHQVTQMGQEVILRCVPISNHLYFYWYRQILGQKVEFLVSFYNNEISEKSEIFDDQFSVERPDGSNFTLKIRSTKLEDSAMYFCASRWTGADTDTQYFGPGTRLTVL.

The chain has TRBV7-9 and TRBJ2-5, with 8 bases matching TRBD2. The CDR3 contains 14 residues. The germline gives CDR1 SEHNR, CDR2 FQNEAQ (reference sequence). After removal of 5 bases from V and 5 bases from J, the junction contained 7 bases not matched to a gene. CDR3 in amino acids: CASSPQGLEETQYF. Written as DNA, the CDR3 is TGTGCCAGCAGCCCCCAGGGACTAGAGGAGACCCAGTACTTC.

V is TRBV7-8 and J is TRBJ2-1, with 9 bases identical to TRBD2. Germline CDR1 SGHVS, CDR2 FQNEAQ. This CDR3 has 14 amino acids. J gave up 10 bases and V 1 base, and 5 bases lay outside the gene matches. The CDR3 loop is CASSLGLAGTEQFF. The CDR3 bases are TGTGCCAGCAGCTTAGGCCTAGCGGGGACAGAGCAGTTCTTC.

The V and J genes are TRBV5-1 and TRBJ2-3, with no clear D. The length of the CDR3 is 15 residues. Trimming took 0 bases from V and 2 from J, leaving 10 bases between them. CDR1 is SGHRS, CDR2 YFSETQ, per germline. The CDR3 spells CASSLAISYTDTQYF. The CDR3, as DNA: TGCGCCAGCAGCTTGGCCATATCGTACACAGATACGCAGTATTTT.

The chain combines TRBV11-2 with TRBJ2-5, with D perhaps matching TRBD2 (5 bases). The J call could be wrong; TRBJ2-7 is a better fit for the DNA end. This CDR3 comprises 15 residues. The V gene's germline CDR1 is SGHAT and CDR2 FQNNGV. CDR3 region: CASSLDFRGYYEQYF. CDR3 bases: TGTGCCAGCAGCTTAGATTTCAGAGGGTACTACGAGCAGTACTTC.

This clonotype was counted between two and nine times. This rearrangement joins TRBV6-1 to TRBJ2-7; D ambiguous. V lost 4 bases to trimming and J lost 3 bases, with 13 bases between them. The CDR3 contains 14 residues. The germline V gene encodes CDR1 MNHNS and CDR2 SASEGT. In DNA, the CDR3 is TGTGCCAGCAGTGTATTGAAACAGCTCTACGAGCAGTACGTC. Translated: CASSVLKQLYEQYV.

The chain recombines TRBV27 with TRBJ2-7; a weak D match, TRBD2 (5 bases). Deletions cut 0 bases from V and 7 bases from J, with 16 bases between. Germline assignment: CDR1 MNHEY and CDR2 SMNVEV (reference sequence). The CDR3 length is 15 residues. The DNA for the CDR3 is TGTGCCAGCAGTTTATCAAACGGCCGCGGAGGAGAGCAGTACTTC. This translates into CASSLSNGRGGEQYF.

This clonotype was found a few times. V and J are TRBV3-1 and TRBJ2-3; D is ambiguous. The CDR3 sequence is 13 residues long. Germline-derived CDR1 and CDR2 are LGHDT and YNNKEL (reference sequence). Between the trimmed V and J ends, which lost 0 bases and 8 bases, there was a span of 9 bases. In DNA, the CDR3 is TGTGCCAGCAGCCAAGATACGGGTGGTACGCAGTATTTT. Amino acids: CASSQDTGGTQYF.

This clonotype was counted many times. V and J are TRBV4-1 and TRBJ2-5; D unresolved. V was shortened by 1 base and J by 2 bases, with 20 bases between the two germline ends. The CDR3 has 18 residues. In germline, CDR1 is MGHRA, CDR2 YSYEKL. Here the CDR3 DNA reads TGCGCCAGCAGCCAAGTCTTGCAAACTACAAATCCGCAAGAGACCCAGTACTTC. Amino acids: CASSQVLQTTNPQETQYF.

The chain carries TRBV12-3 or TRBV12-4 and TRBJ2-2; tentative D call: TRBD2 (6 bases). V shed 3 bases and J shed 0 bases, with 14 bases lying between them. The CDR3 totals 17 residues. The CDR3 region has the DNA TGTGCCAGCAGTTTGGTAGCGGACCACGCGAACACCGGGGAGCTGTTTTTT. Its translation is CASSLVADHANTGELFF.

The chain combines TRBV7-2 with TRBJ1-1; D is perhaps TRBD1 (6 bases). Germline-derived CDR1 and CDR2 are SGHTA and FQGNSA. Trimming left V 5 bases short and J 1 base short, with 14 bases between. The CDR3 contains 15 residues. The CDR3: CASSALPRGNTEAFF. CDR3 DNA sequence: TGTGCCAGCAGCGCACTGCCCAGGGGGAACACTGAAGCTTTCTTT.

There are a few counts of this clonotype. The chain combines TRBV4-1 with TRBJ1-3; maybe TRBD1 (5 bases). Per germline, CDR1 MGHRA and CDR2 YSYEKL. Between the trimmed V and J ends, which lost 0 bases and 0 bases, there was a span of 6 bases. The CDR3 contains 15 residues. The CDR3 DNA follows: TGCGCCAGCAGCCAAGAGGGGACCTCTGGAAACACCATATATTTT. This codes for CASSQEGTSGNTIYF.

The rearrangement joins TRBV11-2 to TRBJ2-3; 11 bases line up with TRBD2. Germline V gene sequence: CDR1 SGHAT, CDR2 FQNNGV. With V trimmed by 5 bases and J by 2 bases, 3 bases remained unmatched. The CDR3 spans 15 residues. CDR3 coding DNA: TGTGCCAGCAGCCCTAGCGGGGGGCCCACAGATACGCAGTATTTT. Its protein product is CASSPSGGPTDTQYF.

In this sample, this clonotype turned up a few times. The V call is TRBV7-2, the J call TRBJ2-7; D may be TRBD1 (6 bases). V lost 5 bases to trimming and J lost 5 bases, with 13 bases between them. The CDR3 is made up of 13 amino acids. The germline CDR1 and CDR2 sequences are SGHTA and FQGNSA. CDR3: CASSVQGRNEQYV. In nucleotides, the CDR3 is TGTGCCAGCAGCGTACAGGGAAGAAACGAGCAGTACGTC.

This chain uses TRBV20-1 with TRBJ1-3; 7 bases line up with TRBD1. The CDR3 runs 14 residues. Trimming at V came to 4 bases and at J to 3 bases, leaving 6 bases not matched to a gene. Per the germline V gene, CDR1 is DFQATT and CDR2 is SNEGSKA (reference sequence). For the CDR3, the DNA is TGCAGTGCTAACTCACCAGGGGGTGGAAACACCATATATTTT. Protein: CSANSPGGGNTIYF.

The V and J genes are TRBV19 and TRBJ2-1, with D possibly being TRBD2 (6 bases). The CDR3 extends over 18 amino acids. Germline V gives CDR1 LNHDA, CDR2 SQIVND (reference sequence). Trimming pared 7 bases from V and 0 bases from J, leaving 22 bases between. The CDR3 region has the DNA TGTGCCAGTAAGCCGCCCGAGACTAGATTTGACTCCTACAATGAGCAGTTCTTC. It specifies CASKPPETRFDSYNEQFF.

There are a few counts of this clonotype. The CDR3 region has the DNA TGTGCCACCAGTCTCGGGGCGGGGGGCCCCTACAATGAGCAGTTCTTC. It encodes CATSLGAGGPYNEQFF. V is TRBV24-1 and J is TRBJ2-5; 8 positions agree with TRBD2. The J call is uncertain, as TRBJ2-1 better fits the DNA end. In germline, CDR1 is KGHDR, CDR2 SFDVKD. CDR3 length equals 16 residues.

The rearrangement uses TRBV28 and TRBJ2-3; D ambiguous. V lost 3 bases and J lost 2, with 15 bases in between. In germline, CDR1 is MDHEN, CDR2 SYDVKM. CDR3 length equals 16 residues. The CDR3 DNA follows: TGTGCCAGCAGTTTTCACAGTGACGGGCCCACAGATACGCAGTATTTT. Translation gives CASSFHSDGPTDTQYF.

Only a few counts were recorded for this clonotype. The gene calls are TRBV29-1 and TRBJ2-7; 7 positions match TRBD2. The CDR3 totals 12 residues. CDR1 and CDR2 from the germline V gene are SQVTM and ANQGSEA. With 6 bases clipped from V and 5 bases from J, the junction kept 7 bases outside the gene matches. This CDR3 is CSVGGRVDEQYF. In DNA, the CDR3 is TGCAGCGTGGGGGGGAGAGTTGACGAGCAGTACTTC.

This chain links TRBV10-3 with TRBJ2-7, with TRBD1 as a possible D gene (5 bases). Germline V gene sequence: CDR1 ENHRY, CDR2 SYGVKD. Between the trimmed V and J ends, which lost 6 bases and 2 bases, there was a span of 14 bases. CDR3 length equals 14 residues. The CDR3 is CAIRPDSETYEQYF. The CDR3 DNA sequence: TGTGCCATCAGGCCCGACAGCGAGACCTACGAGCAGTACTTC.

The chain joins TRBV20-1 to TRBJ1-2, with 7 bases fitting TRBD1. CDR1 and CDR2 from the germline V gene are DFQATT and SNEGSKA (reference sequence). J gave up 5 bases and V 2 bases, and 11 bases lay outside the gene matches. This CDR3 comprises 15 residues. CDR3 sequence reads: CSARPPGTAIYGYTF. The CDR3 DNA is TGCAGTGCTAGACCCCCCGGGACAGCCATTTATGGCTACACCTTC.

Only one count was recorded for this clonotype. The chain links TRBV7-9 to TRBJ1-2, with D uncertain. This CDR3 comprises 14 residues. V was pared by 1 base and J by 4 bases, with 10 bases between. The germline V gene encodes CDR1 SEHNR and CDR2 FQNEAQ (reference sequence). The CDR3 loop is CASSLGWQSYGYTF. CDR3 bases: TGTGCCAGCAGCTTAGGATGGCAGAGCTATGGCTACACCTTC.

This clonotype was recorded a few times. The chain is built from TRBV6-4 and TRBJ2-1; D possibly uses TRBD1 or TRBD2 (5 bases each). The CDR3 spans 17 residues. CDR1 MRHNA and CDR2 SNTAGT come from the germline V gene. The ends were cut back, 0 bases at V and 4 bases at J, with 16 bases in the middle. The CDR3: CASSDSRPGRGYNEQFF. The DNA for the CDR3 is TGTGCCAGCAGTGACTCGAGGCCGGGACGGGGATACAATGAGCAGTTCTTC.

CDR3 sequence: CASSSSGGTTDTQYF. CDR3 DNA sequence: TGTGCCAGCAGTTCCAGTGGAGGGACCACAGATACGCAGTATTTT. This chain uses TRBV14 with TRBJ2-3; possible D gene TRBD2, 6 bases. Germline CDR1 reads SGHDN; CDR2 reads FVKESK. V was clipped by 6 bases and J by 2 bases, with 15 bases between them. CDR3 length: 15 amino acids.

The gene calls are TRBV20-1 and TRBJ2-3; TRBD2 agrees at 12 bases. Trimming took 3 bases from V and 4 from J; bases not matched to a gene: 5. The CDR3 loop spans 15 amino acids. Germline CDR1 and CDR2: DFQATT and SNEGSKA (reference sequence). This chain's CDR3 is CSASLAGGLSDTQYF. CDR3 in DNA: TGCAGTGCTAGTCTAGCGGGGGGGCTATCAGATACGCAGTATTTT.

The chain carries TRBV2 and TRBJ2-5; D is undetermined. Per germline, CDR1 SNHLY and CDR2 FYNNEI. Trimming removed 3 bases from V and 4 bases from J, with 15 bases in between. This CDR3 spans 15 amino acids. CDR3 coding DNA: TGTGCCAGCAGTGATTTTGGCTCCTCGGTAGAGACCCAGTACTTC. Its translation: CASSDFGSSVETQYF.